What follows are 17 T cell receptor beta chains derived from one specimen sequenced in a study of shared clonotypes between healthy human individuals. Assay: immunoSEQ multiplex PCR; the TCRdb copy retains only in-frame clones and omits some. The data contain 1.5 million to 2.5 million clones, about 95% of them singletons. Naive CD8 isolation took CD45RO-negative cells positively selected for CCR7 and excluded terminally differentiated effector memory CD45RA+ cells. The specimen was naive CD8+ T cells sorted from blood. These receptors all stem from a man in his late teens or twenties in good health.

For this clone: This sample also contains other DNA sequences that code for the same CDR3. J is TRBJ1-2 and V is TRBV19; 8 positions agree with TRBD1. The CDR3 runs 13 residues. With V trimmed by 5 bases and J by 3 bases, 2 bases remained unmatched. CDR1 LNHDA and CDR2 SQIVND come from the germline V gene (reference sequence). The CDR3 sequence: CASSPDRDYGYTF. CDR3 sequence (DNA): TGTGCCAGTAGTCCGGACAGGGACTATGGCTACACCTTC.

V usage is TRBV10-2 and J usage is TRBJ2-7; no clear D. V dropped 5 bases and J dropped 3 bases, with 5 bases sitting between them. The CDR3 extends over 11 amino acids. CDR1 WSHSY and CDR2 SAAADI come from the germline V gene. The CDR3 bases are TGCGCCAGCAGTCACGGCTACGAGCAGTACTTC. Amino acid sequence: CASSHGYEQYF.

The CDR3 coding sequence is TGTGCCAGTAGTATCGGGGAGGGCGTATTCTACGAGCAGTACTTC. Its translation is CASSIGEGVFYEQYF. The genes are TRBV19 and TRBJ2-7, with TRBD2 matching over 7 bases. Germline values: CDR1 LNHDA, CDR2 SQIVND (reference sequence). The CDR3 runs to 15 residues. Trimming at V came to 3 bases and at J to 3 bases, leaving 8 bases not matched to a gene.

CDR3 loop: CASRTAGELFF. The CDR3, as DNA: TGTGCCAGCAGGACTGCCGGGGAGCTGTTTTTT. The chain carries TRBV27 and TRBJ2-2, with unresolved D. V lost 6 bases to trimming and J lost 6 bases, with 5 bases between them. This CDR3 is 11 amino acids long. CDR1 and CDR2 (germline): MNHEY, SMNVEV (reference sequence).

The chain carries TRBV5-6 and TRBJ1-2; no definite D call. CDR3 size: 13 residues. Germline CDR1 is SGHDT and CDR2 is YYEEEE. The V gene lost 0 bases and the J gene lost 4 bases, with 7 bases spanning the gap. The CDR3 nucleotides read TGTGCCAGCAGCTTGGTTGGCACCTATGGCTACACCTTC. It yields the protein CASSLVGTYGYTF.

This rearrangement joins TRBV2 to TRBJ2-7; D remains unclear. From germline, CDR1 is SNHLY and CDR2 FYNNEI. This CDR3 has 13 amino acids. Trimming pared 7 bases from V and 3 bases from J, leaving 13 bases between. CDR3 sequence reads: CASTWTESYEQYF. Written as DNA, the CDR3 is TGTGCCAGCACTTGGACGGAGAGCTACGAGCAGTACTTC.

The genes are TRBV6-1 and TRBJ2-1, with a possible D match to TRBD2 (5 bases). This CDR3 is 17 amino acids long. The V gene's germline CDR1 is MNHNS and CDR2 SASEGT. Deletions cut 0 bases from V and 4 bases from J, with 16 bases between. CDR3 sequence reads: CASSEAPPAGLYNEQFF. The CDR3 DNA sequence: TGTGCCAGCAGTGAAGCACCTCCGGCGGGTCTTTACAATGAGCAGTTCTTC.

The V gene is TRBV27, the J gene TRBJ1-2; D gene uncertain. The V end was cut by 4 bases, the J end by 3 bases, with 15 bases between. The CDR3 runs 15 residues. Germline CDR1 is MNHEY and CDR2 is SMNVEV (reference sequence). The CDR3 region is CASSSREAPHYGYTF. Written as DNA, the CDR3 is TGTGCCAGCAGTTCACGGGAGGCCCCGCACTATGGCTACACCTTC.

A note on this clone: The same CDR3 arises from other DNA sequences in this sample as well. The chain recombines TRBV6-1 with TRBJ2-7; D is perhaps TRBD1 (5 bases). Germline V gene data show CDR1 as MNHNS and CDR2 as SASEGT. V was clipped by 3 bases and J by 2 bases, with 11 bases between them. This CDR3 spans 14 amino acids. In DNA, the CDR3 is TGTGCCAGCAGTGACCCAGGGCTTACCTACGAGCAGTACTTC. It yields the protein CASSDPGLTYEQYF.

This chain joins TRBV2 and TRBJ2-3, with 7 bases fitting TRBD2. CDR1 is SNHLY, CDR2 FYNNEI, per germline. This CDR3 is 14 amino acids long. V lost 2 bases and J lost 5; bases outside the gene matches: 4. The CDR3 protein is CASSEPGGLDTQYF. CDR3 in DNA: TGTGCCAGCAGTGAACCCGGGGGGTTAGATACGCAGTATTTT.

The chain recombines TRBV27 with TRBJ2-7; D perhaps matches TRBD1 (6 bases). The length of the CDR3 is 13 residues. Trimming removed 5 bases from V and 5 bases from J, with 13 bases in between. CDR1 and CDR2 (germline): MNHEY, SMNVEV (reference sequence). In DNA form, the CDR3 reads TGTGCCAGCAGTGCCCTGGGGGCCCACGAGCAGTACTTC. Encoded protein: CASSALGAHEQYF.

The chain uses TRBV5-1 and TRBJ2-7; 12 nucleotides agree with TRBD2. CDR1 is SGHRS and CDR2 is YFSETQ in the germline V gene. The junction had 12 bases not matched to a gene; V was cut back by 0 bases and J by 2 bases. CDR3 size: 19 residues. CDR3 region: CASSLGPRDTSGGPYEQYF. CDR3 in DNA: TGCGCCAGCAGCTTGGGGCCCCGGGACACTAGCGGGGGGCCCTACGAGCAGTACTTC.

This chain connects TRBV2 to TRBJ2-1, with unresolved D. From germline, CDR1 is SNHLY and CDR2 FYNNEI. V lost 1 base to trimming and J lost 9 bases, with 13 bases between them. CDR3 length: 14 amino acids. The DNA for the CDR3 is TGTGCCAGCAGTGAAGGGCCGAGGTCGGGTGAGCAGTTCTTC. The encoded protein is CASSEGPRSGEQFF.

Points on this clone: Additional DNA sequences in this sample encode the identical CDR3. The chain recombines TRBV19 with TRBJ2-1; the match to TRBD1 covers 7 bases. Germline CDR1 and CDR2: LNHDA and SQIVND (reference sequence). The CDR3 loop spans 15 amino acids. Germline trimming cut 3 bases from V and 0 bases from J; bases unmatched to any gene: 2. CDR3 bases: TGTGCCAGTAGTATGACAGGGAGCTCCTACAATGAGCAGTTCTTC. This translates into CASSMTGSSYNEQFF.

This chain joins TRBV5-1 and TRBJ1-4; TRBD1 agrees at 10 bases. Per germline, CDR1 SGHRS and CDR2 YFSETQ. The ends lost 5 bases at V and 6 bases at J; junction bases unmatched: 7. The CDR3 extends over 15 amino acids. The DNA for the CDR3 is TGCGCCAGCAGTTGGGACAGGGGAGGGGATGAAAAACTGTTTTTT. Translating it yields CASSWDRGGDEKLFF.

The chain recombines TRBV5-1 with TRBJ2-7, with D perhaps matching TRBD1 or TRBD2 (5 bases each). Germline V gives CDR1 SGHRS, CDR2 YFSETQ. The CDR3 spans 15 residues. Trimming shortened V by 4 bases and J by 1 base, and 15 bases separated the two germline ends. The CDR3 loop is CASSTHRDPSYEQYF. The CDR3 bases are TGCGCCAGCAGCACCCACCGGGACCCTTCCTACGAGCAGTACTTC.

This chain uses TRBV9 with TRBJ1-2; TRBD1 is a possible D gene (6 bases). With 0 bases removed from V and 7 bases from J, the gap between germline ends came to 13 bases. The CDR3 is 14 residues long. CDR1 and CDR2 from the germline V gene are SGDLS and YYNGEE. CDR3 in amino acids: CASSVGLPTGGYTF. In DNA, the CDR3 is TGTGCCAGCAGCGTAGGATTACCGACAGGTGGCTACACCTTC.